This passage covers 20 T cell receptor beta chains from one sample sequenced in a study of cytomegalovirus exposure and HLA in healthy donors. PCR amplification relied on 60 Vbeta primers (plus 13 Jbeta primers). Only in-frame clones appear in the TCRdb table, and some are missing; sequencing was by immunoSEQ multiplex PCR. The table includes 150,000 to 200,000 clones, just under 80% detected once. Material: PBMCs. Receptor source: a woman aged 50 to 60 in good health and CMV-seropositive.

The genes are TRBV6-5 and TRBJ1-3, with unresolved D. Germline V gives CDR1 MNHEY, CDR2 SVGAGI. CDR3 length equals 15 residues. V lost 0 bases, J lost 2 bases, and 8 bases lay in between. The CDR3 loop reads CASSYSGGTGNTIYF. The CDR3 coding sequence is TGTGCCAGCAGTTACTCGGGCGGGACTGGAAACACCATATATTTT.

The V and J genes are TRBV10-1 and TRBJ2-3; D possibly corresponds to TRBD2 (7 bases). V lost 6 bases to trimming and J lost 3 bases, with 19 bases between them. Germline lookup yields CDR1 WNHNN and CDR2 SYGVQD (reference sequence). This CDR3 has 16 amino acids. In DNA, the CDR3 is TGCGCCAGCAGCCTCCGTTGCGGGGGCGGAACAGATACGCAGTATTTT. This gives the protein CASSLRCGGGTDTQYF.

This chain joins TRBV7-3 and TRBJ2-7, with 8 bases aligning to TRBD2. V was pared by 1 base and J by 0 bases, with 8 bases of the junction left unmatched. This CDR3 spans 17 amino acids. Germline V gene data show CDR1 as SGHTA and CDR2 as FQGTGA. CDR3 DNA sequence: TGTGCCAGCAGCTTAAAGCCACCGGGACTAGGCTCCTACGAGCAGTACTTC. Translated, it gives CASSLKPPGLGSYEQYF.

The rearrangement joins TRBV18 to TRBJ1-5; D unclear. V gave up 3 bases and J gave up 0 bases, with 3 bases separating them. CDR3 length equals 13 residues. CDR1 and CDR2 from the germline V gene are KGHSH and LQKENI. The CDR3 DNA sequence: TGTGCCAGCTCACCGAGTAGCAATCAGCCCCAGCATTTT. Amino acids: CASSPSSNQPQHF.

The chain has TRBV9 and TRBJ2-7, with 7 nucleotides matching TRBD1. V was pared by 3 bases and J by 4 bases, with 7 bases of the junction left unmatched. The CDR3 has 14 residues. Germline V gene data show CDR1 as SGDLS and CDR2 as YYNGEE. The CDR3 coding sequence is TGTGCCAGCAGCGAGGGACAGAAGACATACGAGCAGTACTTC. It translates to CASSEGQKTYEQYF. Full variable domain (outside the CDR3, taken from reference TRBV9 and TRBJ2-7): DSGVTQTPKHLITATGQRVTLRCSPRSGDLSVYWYQQSLDQGLQFLIQYYNGEERAKGNILERFSAQQFPDLHSELNLSSLELGDSALYFCASSEGQKTYEQYFGPGTRLTVT.

This sequence joins TRBV5-1 and TRBJ1-1; D is undetermined. Germline V lookup: CDR1 SGHRS, CDR2 YFSETQ. Trimming took off 7 bases at V and 2 bases at J, with 12 bases between the two ends. The CDR3 consists of 13 residues. The CDR3 nucleotides read TGCGCCAGCGCTCGTTTTGGCAACACTGAAGCTTTCTTT. It codes for CASARFGNTEAFF.

The V gene is TRBV4-1, the J gene TRBJ2-5; 8 bases line up with TRBD2. V was pared by 0 bases and J by 5 bases, with 14 bases of the junction left unmatched. The CDR3 runs 18 residues. Germline V lookup: CDR1 MGHRA, CDR2 YSYEKL. CDR3 loop: CASSQDPPTAGGFETQYF. The CDR3 DNA reads TGCGCCAGCAGCCAAGATCCTCCCACCGCGGGGGGCTTCGAGACCCAGTACTTC.

This clone was seen just once. The chain combines TRBV11-2 with TRBJ2-7; a possible D gene is TRBD2 (6 bases). The V and J ends lost 5 bases and 5 bases respectively, with 13 bases between them. Germline V gives CDR1 SGHAT, CDR2 FQNNGV. The CDR3 contains 13 residues. CDR3 loop: CASSPGLANEQYF. The CDR3 DNA sequence: TGTGCCAGCAGCCCGGGGCTAGCGAACGAGCAGTACTTC.

This clone was observed a handful of times. This chain uses TRBV5-1 with TRBJ1-1; TRBD1 matches at 7 bases. This CDR3 contains 14 residues. Germline CDR1 reads SGHRS; CDR2 reads YFSETQ. J was trimmed by 3 bases and V by 5 bases; bases with no gene match: 7. The CDR3 region is CASRPEQGHTEAFF. In DNA form, the CDR3 reads TGCGCCAGCAGACCTGAACAGGGGCACACTGAAGCTTTCTTT.

The gene calls are TRBV6-5 and TRBJ1-2; TRBD1 is a possible D gene (5 bases). Trimming removed 0 bases at V and 4 bases at J, with 9 bases between. Germline V gene lookup returns CDR1 MNHEY and CDR2 SVGAGI. This CDR3 is built from 14 residues. The CDR3, as DNA: TGTGCCAGCAGTTACTCTGACAGATCCTATGGCTACACCTTC. Translated: CASSYSDRSYGYTF.

The chain is built from TRBV7-3 and TRBJ2-3, with TRBD1 as a possible D gene (7 bases). The CDR3 consists of 16 residues. Per germline, CDR1 SGHTA and CDR2 FQGTGA. The V and J ends lost 5 bases and 4 bases respectively, with 19 bases between them. The CDR3 coding sequence is TGTGCCAGCAGCCAGGGGGGACCCTCAGTTGCAGATACGCAGTATTTT. Its protein is CASSQGGPSVADTQYF.

The chain carries TRBV18 and TRBJ2-3; D is possibly TRBD2 (7 bases). The CDR3 is 15 residues long. Per germline, CDR1 KGHSH and CDR2 LQKENI. The germline V and J ends were trimmed by 4 bases and 4 bases, with 15 bases remaining between them. The CDR3 region has the DNA TGTGCCAGCTCACTAGGGGGGGCCAGCGCAGATACGCAGTATTTT. Protein: CASSLGGASADTQYF.

The V call is TRBV27, the J call TRBJ1-2, with 8 bases identical to TRBD1. Looked up from germline, CDR1 is MNHEY and CDR2 is SMNVEV (reference sequence). There are 14 residues in the CDR3. After removal of 3 bases from V and 4 bases from J, the junction contained 4 bases not matched to a gene. The CDR3 DNA follows: TGTGCCAGCAGTTTGTCAGGGGGCGGCTATGGCTACACCTTC. This gives the protein CASSLSGGGYGYTF.

The J gene is TRBJ1-5, the V gene TRBV6-6; a weak D match, TRBD1 (6 bases). From germline, CDR1 is MNHNY and CDR2 SVGAGI (reference sequence). V was shortened by 7 bases and J by 0 bases, with 16 bases between the two germline ends. This CDR3 has 16 amino acids. The CDR3: CASIKGGDISNQPQHF. CDR3 DNA: TGTGCCAGCATCAAAGGGGGGGACATTAGCAATCAGCCCCAGCATTTT.

The chain combines TRBV7-9 with TRBJ1-2, with a tentative D call TRBD1 (5 bases). The CDR3 totals 13 residues. V shed 5 bases and J shed 4 bases, with 11 bases lying between them. CDR1 is SEHNR and CDR2 is FQNEAQ in the germline V gene (reference sequence). Here the CDR3 reads CASSPGGTYGYTF. The CDR3 DNA is TGTGCCAGCAGCCCGGGGGGGACCTATGGCTACACCTTC.

This chain uses TRBV27 with TRBJ2-3; D is ambiguous. The CDR3 has 16 amino acids. The germline V gene encodes CDR1 MNHEY and CDR2 SMNVEV (reference sequence). V was pared by 1 base and J by 2 bases, with 13 bases between. This CDR3 is CASSLLGVSYTDTQYF. The CDR3 nucleotides read TGTGCCAGCAGTTTATTAGGAGTCTCTTACACAGATACGCAGTATTTT.

The chain uses TRBV4-1 and TRBJ2-6; possible D gene TRBD1, 5 bases. Germline V gene sequence: CDR1 MGHRA, CDR2 YSYEKL. Trimming cost V 1 base and J 2 bases, with 9 bases left between them. The CDR3 is 16 residues long. For the CDR3, the DNA is TGCGCCAGCAGCCAAGGGGGCAGGGCTGGGGCCAACGTCCTGACTTTC. This encodes CASSQGGRAGANVLTF.

The chain recombines TRBV30 with TRBJ2-3, with 10 bases identical to TRBD1. V dropped 3 bases and J dropped 4; count of bases not matched to a gene: 4. This CDR3 is built from 14 residues. Germline V gene sequence: CDR1 GTSNPN, CDR2 SVGIG (reference sequence). The DNA for the CDR3 is TGTGCCTGGAGATTGACAGGGGGCGCAGATACGCAGTATTTT. Residues: CAWRLTGGADTQYF.

The rearrangement uses TRBV7-6 and TRBJ1-2, with 10 bases lining up with TRBD1. This CDR3 is 14 amino acids long. Germline values: CDR1 SGHVS, CDR2 FNYEAQ. V lost 3 bases to trimming and J lost 4 bases; unmatched junction nucleotides: 2. The CDR3 DNA reads as TGTGCCAGCAGCTTCGGGGACAGGGGCTATGGCTACACCTTC. Translation gives CASSFGDRGYGYTF.

J is TRBJ1-2 and V is TRBV7-3, with 7 bases fitting TRBD1. Germline lookup yields CDR1 SGHTA and CDR2 FQGTGA. The CDR3 totals 10 residues. The chain's CDR3 is CNNRGSGYTF. CDR3 coding DNA: TGTAACAACAGGGGAAGTGGCTACACCTTC.